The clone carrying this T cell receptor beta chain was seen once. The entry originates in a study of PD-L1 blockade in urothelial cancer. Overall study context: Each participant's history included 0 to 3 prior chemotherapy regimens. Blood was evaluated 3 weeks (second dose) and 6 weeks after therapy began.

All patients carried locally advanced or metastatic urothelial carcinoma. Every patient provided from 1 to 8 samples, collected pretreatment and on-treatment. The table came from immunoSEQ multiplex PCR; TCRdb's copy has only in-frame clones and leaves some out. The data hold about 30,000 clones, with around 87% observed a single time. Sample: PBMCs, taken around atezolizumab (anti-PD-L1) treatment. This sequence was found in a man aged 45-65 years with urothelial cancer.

CDR3 residues: CASSTIAGGGVTQYF. Here the CDR3 DNA reads TGTGCCAGTAGTACCATAGCGGGAGGAGGTGTTACGCAGTATTTT. J is TRBJ2-3 and V is TRBV19, with 10 bases aligning to TRBD2. Germline CDR1 reads LNHDA; CDR2 reads SQIVND (reference sequence). CDR3 length: 15 residues. J gave up 8 bases and V 4 bases, and 9 bases lay outside the gene matches.